Below, 5 T cell receptor beta chains from the same sample are listed, as sequenced in a study of blood T cell repertoires in COVID-19. TCRdb's table, derived via immunoSEQ multiplex PCR, lists solely in-frame clones and lacks some. Of tens of thousands of clones listed, roughly nine tenths are singletons. Sample: peripheral blood. All receptors come from a woman in her fifties or sixties with acute or convalescent COVID-19.

CDR3 protein: CASSWGQEETQYF. DNA of the CDR3: TGCGCCAGCAGCTGGGGACAAGAAGAGACCCAGTACTTC. The V call is TRBV5-1, the J call TRBJ2-5; possible D gene TRBD1, 6 bases. The CDR3 has 13 residues. CDR1 and CDR2 (germline): SGHRS, YFSETQ. Trimming stripped 3 bases from V and 3 bases from J, with 9 bases between.

This chain uses TRBV5-6 with TRBJ1-1; D not certain. Germline values: CDR1 SGHDT, CDR2 YYEEEE. The V end lost 0 bases, the J end lost 0 bases, and 9 bases lay between the germline ends. CDR3 length equals 15 residues. Here the CDR3 DNA reads TGTGCCAGCAGCTTGGGACGGAGCATGAACACTGAAGCTTTCTTT. Translating it yields CASSLGRSMNTEAFF.

This rearrangement joins TRBV6-5 to TRBJ2-5, with D maybe TRBD1 (5 bases). Trimming left V 1 base short and J 2 bases short, with 11 bases between. This CDR3 is built from 15 residues. CDR1 is MNHEY, CDR2 SVGAGI, per germline. CDR3 DNA: TGTGCCAGCAGTTACTGGCAGGGCGCTCAAGAGACCCAGTACTTC. It yields the protein CASSYWQGAQETQYF.

The chain combines TRBV6-5 with TRBJ2-7, with 7 bases lining up with TRBD1. The CDR3 consists of 15 residues. Germline trimming cut 8 bases from V and 0 bases from J; bases unmatched to any gene: 10. In germline, CDR1 is MNHEY, CDR2 SVGAGI. CDR3 in DNA: TGTGCCAGCTGGGGAATCGGGACAGTCTCCTACGAGCAGTACTTC. It is translated as CASWGIGTVSYEQYF.

This chain connects TRBV28 to TRBJ2-5, with TRBD2 matching 7 bases. Germline V gene data show CDR1 as MDHEN and CDR2 as SYDVKM. The J segment lost 2 bases and the V segment lost 4 bases, leaving 10 bases of the junction unmatched. The CDR3 is made up of 16 amino acids. In DNA, the CDR3 is TGTGCCAGCAGTTCGCGACCAGGACTAGTACAAGAGACCCAGTACTTC. Translated: CASSSRPGLVQETQYF.